This paragraph covers one T cell receptor beta chain sequence. This specimen comes from a study of blood T cell repertoires in COVID-19. At the level of the study: Acute and convalescent COVID-19 samples came from the United States, Italy and Spain. PBMCs, B-cell-depleted T cells, or T cells were the source of the cDNA or gDNA that made up the material.

In the study's own analysis: By means of reference gene primer amplification, nucleated cell counts were estimated. Measured with immunoSEQ multiplex PCR; TCRdb has only the in-frame clones, and not every one. The V and J calls and clone size come from that table; D and trimming were worked out from the DNA. The table has over 50,000 clones, around four fifths seen once. The sequenced sample was peripheral blood. The origin of this receptor is a man in his 70s with acute or convalescent COVID-19.

The CDR3 here is CASSPRTGNTEAFF. The CDR3 region has the DNA TGTGCCAGCTCACCACGGACAGGGAACACTGAAGCTTTCTTT. V is TRBV18 and J is TRBJ1-1; TRBD1 agrees at 7 bases. Germline CDR1 KGHSH, CDR2 LQKENI. The length of the CDR3 is 14 residues. V lost 1 base and J lost 1; bases outside the gene matches: 0.